This entry describes one T cell receptor (beta chain). Its antigen is unidentified. This CDR3 has 15 residues. V shed 2 bases and J 2 bases; nucleotides not matched to a gene: 2. Germline V gene sequence: CDR1 SGHTA, CDR2 FQGNSA. A second about 7 to 12 cycle PCR used barcoded and J-beta primers. A template-switch adaptor containing 12 random nucleotides labeled each cDNA molecule. MiXCR was run by TCRdb on the 5' RACE reads, yielding one entry per CDR3 protein. The repertoire holds hundreds of thousands of distinct CDR3 sequences, with roughly three fifths as singletons. The data are from a study of blood T cells in healthy people across ages. Study at large: Per two T cells, template switching captured roughly one barcoded beta molecule. Findings and limits, study-wide: Naive and antigen-experienced cells were not separated, limiting conclusive comparison.

Sequenced input: blood. The receptor comes from a man aged 35 to 55 in good health. The chain employs TRBV7-2 and TRBJ2-7; 11 bases align to TRBD2. CDR3 DNA: TGTGCCAGCAGCTTAAATAGCGGGAGGGCCTACGAGCAGTACTTC. Residues: CASSLNSGRAYEQYF. The variable domain in full, completed from reference TRBV7-2 and TRBJ2-7, reads GAGVSQSPSNKVTEKGKDVELRCDPISGHTALYWYRQSLGQGLEFLIYFQGNSAPDKSGLPSDRFSAERTGGSVSTLTIQRTQQEDSAVYLCASSLNSGRAYEQYFGPGTRLTVT.